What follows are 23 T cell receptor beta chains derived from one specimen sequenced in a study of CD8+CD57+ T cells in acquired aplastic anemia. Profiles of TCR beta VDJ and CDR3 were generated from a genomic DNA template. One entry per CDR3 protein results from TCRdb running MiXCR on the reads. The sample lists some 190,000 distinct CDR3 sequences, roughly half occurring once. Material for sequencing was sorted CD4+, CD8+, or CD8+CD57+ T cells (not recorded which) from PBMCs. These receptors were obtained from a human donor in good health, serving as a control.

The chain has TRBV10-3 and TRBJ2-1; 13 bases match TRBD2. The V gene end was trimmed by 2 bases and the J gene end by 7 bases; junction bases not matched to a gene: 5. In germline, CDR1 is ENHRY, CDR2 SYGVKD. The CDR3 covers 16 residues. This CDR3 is CAISEGLAGEGNEQFF. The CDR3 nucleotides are TGTGCCATCAGTGAGGGACTAGCGGGGGAAGGGAATGAGCAGTTCTTC.

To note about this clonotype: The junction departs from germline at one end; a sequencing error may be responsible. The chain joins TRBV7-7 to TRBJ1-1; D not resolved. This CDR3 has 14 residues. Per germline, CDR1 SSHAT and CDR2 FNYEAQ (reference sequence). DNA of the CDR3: TGTGCTAGCAGCTTAATTAAGGGGAACACTGAAGCTTTCTTT. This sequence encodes CASSLIKGNTEAFF.

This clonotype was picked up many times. The CDR3 sequence: CASKTGPTSNQPQHF. In DNA form, the CDR3 reads TGTGCCAGCAAGACAGGGCCCACTAGCAATCAGCCCCAGCATTTT. The genes are TRBV6-6 and TRBJ1-5, with TRBD1 identical over 7 bases. Germline CDR1 is MNHNY and CDR2 is SVGAGI (reference sequence). The J segment lost 0 bases and the V segment lost 7 bases, leaving 6 bases of the junction unmatched. The CDR3 runs 15 residues.

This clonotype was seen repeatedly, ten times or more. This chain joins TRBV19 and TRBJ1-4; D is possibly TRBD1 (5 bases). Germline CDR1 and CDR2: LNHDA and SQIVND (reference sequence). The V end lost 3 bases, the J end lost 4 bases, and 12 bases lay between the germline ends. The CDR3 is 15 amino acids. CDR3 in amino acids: CASSMLTAYNEKLFF. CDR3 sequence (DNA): TGTGCCAGTAGTATGCTGACAGCGTATAATGAAAAACTGTTTTTT.

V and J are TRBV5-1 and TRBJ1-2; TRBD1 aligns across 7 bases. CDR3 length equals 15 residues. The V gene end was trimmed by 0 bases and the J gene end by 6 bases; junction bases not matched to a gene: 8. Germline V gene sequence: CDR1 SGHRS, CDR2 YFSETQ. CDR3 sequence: CASSLAPGTADGYTF. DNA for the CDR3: TGCGCCAGCAGCTTGGCACCCGGGACAGCCGATGGCTACACCTTC.

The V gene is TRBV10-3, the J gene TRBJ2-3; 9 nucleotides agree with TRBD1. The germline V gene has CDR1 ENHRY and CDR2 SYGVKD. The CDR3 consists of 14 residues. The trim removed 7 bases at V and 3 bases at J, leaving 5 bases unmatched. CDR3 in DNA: TGTGCCATCACTAATGGACAGGGGACAGATACGCAGTATTTT. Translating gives CAITNGQGTDTQYF.

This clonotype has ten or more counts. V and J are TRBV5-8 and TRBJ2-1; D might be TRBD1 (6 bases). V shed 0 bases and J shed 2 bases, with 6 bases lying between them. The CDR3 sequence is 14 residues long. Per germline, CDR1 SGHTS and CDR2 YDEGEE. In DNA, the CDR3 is TGTGCCAGCAGCTTGGGACAGGCCTACAATGAGCAGTTCTTC. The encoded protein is CASSLGQAYNEQFF. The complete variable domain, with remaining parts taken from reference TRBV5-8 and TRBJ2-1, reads EAGVTQSPTHLIKTRGQQATLRCSPISGHTSVYWYQQALGLGLQFLLWYDEGEERNRGNFPPRFSGRQFPNYSSELNVNALELEDSALYLCASSLGQAYNEQFFGPGTRLTVL.

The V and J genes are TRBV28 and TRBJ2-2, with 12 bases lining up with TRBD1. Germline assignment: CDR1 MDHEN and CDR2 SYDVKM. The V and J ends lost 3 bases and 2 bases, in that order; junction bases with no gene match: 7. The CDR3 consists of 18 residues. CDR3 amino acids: CASSFTGTGGENTGELFF. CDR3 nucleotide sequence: TGTGCCAGCAGTTTTACCGGGACAGGGGGCGAAAACACCGGGGAGCTGTTTTTT. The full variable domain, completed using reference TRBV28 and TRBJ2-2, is DVKVTQSSRYLVKRTGEKVFLECVQDMDHENMFWYRQDPGLGLRLIYFSYDVKMKEKGDIPEGYSVSREKKERFSLILESASTNQTSMYLCASSFTGTGGENTGELFFGEGSRLTVL.

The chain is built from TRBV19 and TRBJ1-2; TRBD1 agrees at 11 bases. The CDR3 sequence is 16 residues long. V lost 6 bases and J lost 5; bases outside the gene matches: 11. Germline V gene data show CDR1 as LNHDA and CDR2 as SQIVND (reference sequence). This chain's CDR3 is CASRVGQGVVGYGYTF. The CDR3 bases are TGTGCCAGTAGAGTGGGACAGGGGGTAGTTGGATATGGCTACACCTTC.

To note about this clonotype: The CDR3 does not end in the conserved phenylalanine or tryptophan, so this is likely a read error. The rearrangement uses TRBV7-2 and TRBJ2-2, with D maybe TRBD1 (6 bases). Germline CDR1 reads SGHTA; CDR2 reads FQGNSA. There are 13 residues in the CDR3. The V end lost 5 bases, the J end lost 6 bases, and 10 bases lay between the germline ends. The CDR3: CASSEAGAGELFL. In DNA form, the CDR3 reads TGTGCCAGCAGCGAGGCAGGGGCCGGGGAGCTGTTTCTT.

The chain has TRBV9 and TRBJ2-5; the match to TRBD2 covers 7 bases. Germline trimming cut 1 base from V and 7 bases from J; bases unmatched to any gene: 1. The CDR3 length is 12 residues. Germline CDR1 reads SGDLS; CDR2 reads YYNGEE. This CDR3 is CASSVTGGTQYF. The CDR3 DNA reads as TGTGCCAGCAGCGTAACGGGGGGGACCCAGTACTTC.

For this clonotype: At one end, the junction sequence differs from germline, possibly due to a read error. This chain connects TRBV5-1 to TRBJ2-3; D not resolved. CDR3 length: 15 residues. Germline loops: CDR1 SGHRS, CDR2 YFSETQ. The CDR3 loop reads CASSRTDRSTDTQYF. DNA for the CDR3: TGTGCCAGCAGCCGGACGGACCGTAGCACAGATACGCAGTATTTT.

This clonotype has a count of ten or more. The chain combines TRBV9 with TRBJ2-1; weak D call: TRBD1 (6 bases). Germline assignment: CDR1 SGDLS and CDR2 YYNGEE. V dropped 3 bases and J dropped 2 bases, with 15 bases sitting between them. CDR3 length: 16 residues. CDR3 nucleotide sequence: TGTGCCAGCAGCGATCAGGGACATCCGACCTACAATGAGCAGTTCTTC. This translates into CASSDQGHPTYNEQFF.

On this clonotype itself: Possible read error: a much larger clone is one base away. The CDR3 region has the DNA TGTGCCAGCAGCCCACCGGGACTAGCGGGGGTTTACAATGAGCAGTTCTTC. The encoded protein is CASSPPGLAGVYNEQFF. V gene TRBV7-2 combines with J gene TRBJ2-1, with TRBD2 identical over 14 bases. The CDR3 sequence is 17 residues long. The germline CDR1 and CDR2 sequences are SGHTA and FQGNSA. V was clipped by 5 bases and J by 4 bases; unmatched bases: 7.

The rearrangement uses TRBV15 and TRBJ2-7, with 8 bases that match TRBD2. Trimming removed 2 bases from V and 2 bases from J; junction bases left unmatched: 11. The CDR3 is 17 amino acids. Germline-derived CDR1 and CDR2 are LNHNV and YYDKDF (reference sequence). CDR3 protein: CATSRSPFGGGTYEQYF. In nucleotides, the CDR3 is TGTGCCACCAGCAGATCCCCCTTCGGCGGGGGGACCTACGAGCAGTACTTC.

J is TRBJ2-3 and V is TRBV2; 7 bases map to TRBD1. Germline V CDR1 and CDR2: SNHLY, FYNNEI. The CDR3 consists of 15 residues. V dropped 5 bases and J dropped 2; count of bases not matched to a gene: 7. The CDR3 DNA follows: TGTGCCAGCAGTAATGACAGGGCAAACACAGATACGCAGTATTTT. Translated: CASSNDRANTDTQYF.

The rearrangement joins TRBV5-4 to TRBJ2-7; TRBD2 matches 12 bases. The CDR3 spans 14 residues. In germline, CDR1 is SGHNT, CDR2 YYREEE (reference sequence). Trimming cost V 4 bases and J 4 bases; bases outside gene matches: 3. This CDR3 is CASSPGLAGYEQYF. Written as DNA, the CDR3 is TGTGCCAGCAGCCCGGGACTAGCGGGTTACGAGCAGTACTTC.

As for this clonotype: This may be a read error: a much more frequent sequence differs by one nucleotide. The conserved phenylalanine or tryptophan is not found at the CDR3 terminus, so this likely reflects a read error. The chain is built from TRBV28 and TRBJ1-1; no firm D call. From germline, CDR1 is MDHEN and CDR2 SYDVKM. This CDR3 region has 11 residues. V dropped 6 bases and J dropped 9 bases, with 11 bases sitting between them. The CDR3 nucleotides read TGTGCCAGCAGCCGCGCCCCCCAAGCTTTCTCT. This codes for CASSRAPQAFS.

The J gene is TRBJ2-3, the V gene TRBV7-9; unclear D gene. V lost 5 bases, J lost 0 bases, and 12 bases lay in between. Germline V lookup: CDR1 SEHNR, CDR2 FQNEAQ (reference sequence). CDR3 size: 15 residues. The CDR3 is CASSPLDPSTDTQYF. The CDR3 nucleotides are TGTGCCAGCAGCCCGTTGGACCCAAGCACAGATACGCAGTATTTT. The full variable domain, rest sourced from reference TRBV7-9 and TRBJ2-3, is DTGVSQNPRHKITKRGQNVTFRCDPISEHNRLYWYRQTLGQGPEFLTYFQNEAQLEKSRLLSDRFSAERPKGSFSTLEIQRTEQGDSAMYLCASSPLDPSTDTQYFGPGTRLTVL.

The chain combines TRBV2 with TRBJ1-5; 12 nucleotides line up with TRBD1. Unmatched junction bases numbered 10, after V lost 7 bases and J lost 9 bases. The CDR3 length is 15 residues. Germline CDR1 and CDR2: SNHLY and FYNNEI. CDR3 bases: TGTGCCAGCAAGCGGGGACAGGGGGCTAGTCGGCCCCAGCATTTT. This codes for CASKRGQGASRPQHF.

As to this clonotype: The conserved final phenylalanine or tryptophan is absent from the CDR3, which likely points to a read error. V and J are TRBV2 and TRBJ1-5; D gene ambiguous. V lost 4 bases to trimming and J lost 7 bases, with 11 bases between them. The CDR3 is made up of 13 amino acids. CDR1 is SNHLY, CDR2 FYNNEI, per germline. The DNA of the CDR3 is TGTGCCAGCAGTGGAGGGAACGGGCAGCCCCAGCATTCT. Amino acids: CASSGGNGQPQHS.

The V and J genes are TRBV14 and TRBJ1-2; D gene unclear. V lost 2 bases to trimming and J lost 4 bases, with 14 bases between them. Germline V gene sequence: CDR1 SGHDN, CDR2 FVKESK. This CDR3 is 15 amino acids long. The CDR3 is CASSQKNLGTYGYTF. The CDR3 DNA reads TGTGCCAGCAGCCAAAAGAATCTGGGCACCTATGGCTACACCTTC.

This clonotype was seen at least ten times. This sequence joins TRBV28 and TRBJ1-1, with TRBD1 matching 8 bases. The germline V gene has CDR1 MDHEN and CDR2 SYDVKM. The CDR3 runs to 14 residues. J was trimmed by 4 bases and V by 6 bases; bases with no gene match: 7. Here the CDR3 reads CASRSQDRATEAFF. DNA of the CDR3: TGTGCCAGCAGGAGCCAGGACAGGGCCACTGAAGCTTTCTTT.